This T cell receptor (beta chain) is drawn from a study of T cell responses to AZD1222 COVID-19 vaccine. Points from the study as a whole: A mostly white British donor set with more females was recruited, and clonal diversity was possibly underestimated. Unmutated regions of variants are reportedly targeted by nearly half of spike-specific TCRs.

Concerning this clone: Its specificity is not known.

Germline values: CDR1 SQVTM, CDR2 ANQGSEA. The V gene lost 7 bases and the J gene lost 5 bases, with 20 bases spanning the gap. The CDR3 extends over 14 amino acids. Here immunoSEQ multiplex PCR was the method, and the copy in TCRdb shows in-frame clones only, minus some. The sample lists about 140,000 clones; almost 95% were seen once. V and J are TRBV29-1 and TRBJ1-2; D gene unclear. The source of this sequence is an adult who received the AZD1222 COVID-19 vaccine. The sequenced sample was peripheral blood, obtained 28 days after the second AZD1222 dose. CDR3 region: CSATLPPPHYGYTF. DNA for the CDR3: TGCAGCGCCACCTTACCTCCCCCTCATTATGGCTACACCTTC. Based on the CDR3 plus reference TRBV29-1 and TRBJ1-2, the full variable domain is SAVISQKPSRDICQRGTSLTIQCQVDSQVTMMFWYRQQPGQSLTLIATANQGSEATYESGFVIDKFPISRPNLTFSTLTVSNMSPEDSSIYLCSATLPPPHYGYTFGSGTRLTVV.